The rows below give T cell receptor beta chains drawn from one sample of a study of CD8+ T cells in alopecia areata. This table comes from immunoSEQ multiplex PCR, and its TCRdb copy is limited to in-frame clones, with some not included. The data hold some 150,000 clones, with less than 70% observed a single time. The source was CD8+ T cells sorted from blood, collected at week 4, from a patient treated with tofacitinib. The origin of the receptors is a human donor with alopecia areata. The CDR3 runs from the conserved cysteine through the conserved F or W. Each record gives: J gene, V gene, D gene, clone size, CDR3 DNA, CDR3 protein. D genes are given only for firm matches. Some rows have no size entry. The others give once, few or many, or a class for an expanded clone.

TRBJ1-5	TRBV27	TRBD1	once	TGTGCCAGCAGTTCAGGGGGCGGCAATCAGCCCCAGCATTTT	CASSSGGGNQPQHF
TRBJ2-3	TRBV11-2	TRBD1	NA	TGTGCCAGCAGCGCCAGGGGGTCCCGGGATACAGATACGCAGTATTTT	CASSARGSRDTDTQYF
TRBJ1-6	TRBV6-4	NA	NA	TGTGCCAGCAGTGACTCCATAAATTCACCCCTCCACTTT	CASSDSINSPLHF
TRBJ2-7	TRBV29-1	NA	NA	TGCAGCGTTGAAGACAGGGCCTACGAGCAGTACTTC	CSVEDRAYEQYF
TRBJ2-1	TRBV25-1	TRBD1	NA	TGTGCCAGCAGTGGGAGACAGGGGGTCTACAATGAGCAGTTCTTC	CASSGRQGVYNEQFF
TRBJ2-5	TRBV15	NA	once	TGTGCCACCAGCAGAGAGGTCGATTTAAAAGAGACCCAGTACTTC	CATSREVDLKETQYF
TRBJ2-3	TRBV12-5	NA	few	TGTGCTAGTGGTCAAGACAGGGATACGCAGTATTTT	CASGQDRDTQYF
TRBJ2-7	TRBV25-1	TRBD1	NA	TGTGCCAGCAGGGAAAATTCGAACAGGGGGCAAACCTACGAGCAGTACTTC	CASRENSNRGQTYEQYF
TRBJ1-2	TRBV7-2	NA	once	TGTGCCAGCAGCTTAGGGCAGGGCCCTGAAGGCTACACCTTC	CASSLGQGPEGYTF
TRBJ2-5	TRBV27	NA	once	TGTGCCAGCAGTCCGGAGGCAGCCCGCAGTCCGGAGACCCAGTACTTC	CASSPEAARSPETQYF
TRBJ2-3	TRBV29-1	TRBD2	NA	TGCAGCGCAGCAGGGACTAGCGGGTCGGTAGATACGCAGTATTTT	CSAAGTSGSVDTQYF
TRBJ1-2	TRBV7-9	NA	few	TGTGCCAGCAGCCCTGGACAGAACTATGGCTACACCTTC	CASSPGQNYGYTF
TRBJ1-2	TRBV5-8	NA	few	TGTGCCAGCAGCTTGGTACTCAGGAACTATGGCTACACCTTC	CASSLVLRNYGYTF
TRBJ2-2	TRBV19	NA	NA	TGTGCCAGTAGTATAAGACGGAACACCGGGGAGCTGTTTTTT	CASSIRRNTGELFF
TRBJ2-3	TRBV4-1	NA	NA	TGCGCCAGCAGCCAAGAGCCCCAATATAGCACAGATACGCAGTATTTT	CASSQEPQYSTDTQYF
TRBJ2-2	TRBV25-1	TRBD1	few	TGTGCCAGCCAGGGGGCAAGCACCGGGGAGCTGTTTTTT	CASQGASTGELFF
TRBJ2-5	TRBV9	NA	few	TGTGCCAGCAGTTTCCATCAGGGACCGGGGCAAGAGACCCAGTACTTC	CASSFHQGPGQETQYF
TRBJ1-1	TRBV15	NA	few	TGTGCCACCGCAGGGGCCCTGAACACTGAAGCTTTCTTT	CATAGALNTEAFF
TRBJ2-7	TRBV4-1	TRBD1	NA	TGCGCCAGCAGCCAAGATCAGGGGACAGGATCGGAGCAGTACTTC	CASSQDQGTGSEQYF
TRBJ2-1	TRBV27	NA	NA	TGTGCCAGCAGTCCTCAGGGATCCTACAATGAGCAGTTCTTC	CASSPQGSYNEQFF
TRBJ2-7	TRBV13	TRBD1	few	TGTGCCAGCAGCCGATGGGACAGGGGAGCGAACGAGCAGTACTTC	CASSRWDRGANEQYF
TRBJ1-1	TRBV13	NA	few	TGTGCCAGCATCTTGGGGGGACTGAAGGCTGAAGCTTTCTTT	CASILGGLKAEAFF
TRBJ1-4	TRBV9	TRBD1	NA	TGTGCCAGCAGCCCTCGCCGGGACAGTGATAATGAAAAACTGTTTTTT	CASSPRRDSDNEKLFF
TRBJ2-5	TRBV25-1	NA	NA	TGTGCCAGCAGTGGCCCGGACTCAACTTACAAGGAGACCCAGTACTTC	CASSGPDSTYKETQYF
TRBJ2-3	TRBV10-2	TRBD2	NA	TGCGCCAGCAGTCGGGGTAGCGGGGGCCCAGATACGCAGTATTTT	CASSRGSGGPDTQYF
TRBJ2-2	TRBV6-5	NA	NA	TGTGCCAGCAGTGTACAGGGTGGCACCGGGGAGCTGTTTTTT	CASSVQGGTGELFF